Each of the 23 T cell receptor beta chains below was sequenced from the same sample in a study of T cells in Graves' hyperthyroidism and ophthalmopathy. TCR beta CDR3 region amplification was performed from RNA transcripts. The study used the HTBI primer set for a first-round RT-PCR of the TCR CDR3. TCRdb re-analysed the multiplex PCR reads in MiXCR, keeping a single row per CDR3 protein. The sample records over 650,000 distinct CDR3 sequences, 45% being singletons. The sample consisted of peripheral blood or thyroid tissue (not recorded which). The source is an adult man with Graves' disease, either hyperthyroidism or ophthalmopathy (not recorded which).

This clonotype was seen ten or more times. The chain links TRBV10-2 to TRBJ1-1; D is unresolved. The V end lost 0 bases, the J end lost 1 base, and 6 bases lay between the germline ends. The CDR3 loop spans 14 amino acids. Per the germline V gene, CDR1 is WSHSY and CDR2 is SAAADI. The CDR3 loop is CASSESTANTEAFF. The CDR3 coding sequence is TGCGCCAGCAGTGAGTCGACGGCGAACACTGAAGCTTTCTTT.

This clonotype was picked up a small number of times. Possible read error: a much larger clone is one base away. The J gene is TRBJ1-6, the V gene TRBV10-3; D ambiguous. Germline CDR1 and CDR2: ENHRY and SYGVKD. The length of the CDR3 is 16 residues. Trimming removed 5 bases at V and 7 bases at J, with 18 bases between. CDR3 region: CAISLSAAVKNSPLHF. CDR3 DNA sequence: TGTGCCATCAGTTTATCAGCGGCAGTGAAGAATTCACCCCTCCACTTT.

This clonotype was seen once. The CDR3 protein is CASSLAPGVETQYF. The CDR3 bases are TGTGCCAGCAGCTTAGCGCCAGGGGTAGAGACCCAGTACTTC. The chain recombines TRBV7-8 with TRBJ2-5, with D perhaps matching TRBD1 (6 bases). V was clipped by 0 bases and J by 4 bases, with 9 bases between them. The germline V gene has CDR1 SGHVS and CDR2 FQNEAQ. The CDR3 is made up of 14 amino acids. The whole variable domain, filled in from reference TRBV7-8 and TRBJ2-5, reads GAGVSQSPRYKVAKRGQDVALRCDPISGHVSLFWYQQALGQGPEFLTYFQNEAQLDKSGLPSDRFFAERPEGSVSTLKIQRTQQEDSAVYLCASSLAPGVETQYFGPGTRLLVL.

The gene calls are TRBV2 and TRBJ1-1; TRBD1 is a possible D gene (5 bases). This CDR3 is 15 amino acids long. Trimming stripped 7 bases from V and 3 bases from J, with 18 bases between. Germline V CDR1 and CDR2: SNHLY, FYNNEI. DNA for the CDR3: TGTGCCAGCAACGGGCCGGGACGCATGGACACTGAAGCTTTCTTT. Encoded protein: CASNGPGRMDTEAFF. The variable domain in full, with the rest retrieved from reference TRBV2 and TRBJ1-1, is EPEVTQTPSHQVTQMGQEVILRCVPISNHLYFYWYRQILGQKVEFLVSFYNNEISEKSEIFDDQFSVERPDGSNFTLKIRSTKLEDSAMYFCASNGPGRMDTEAFFGQGTRLTVV.

This clonotype has only a few counts. A much larger clone lies one base from this, so it may be a read error. The V gene is TRBV19, the J gene TRBJ1-2, with D perhaps matching TRBD1 (5 bases). This CDR3 spans 13 amino acids. Per germline, CDR1 LNHDA and CDR2 SQIVND (reference sequence). The CDR3 DNA follows: TGTGCCAGTAGTCCAGGGACGGAATATGACTACACCTTC. Protein product: CASSPGTEYDYTF.

This clonotype was counted ten times or more. The chain joins TRBV24-1 to TRBJ2-2, with 13 bases that match TRBD2. Germline trimming cut 9 bases from V and 7 bases from J; bases unmatched to any gene: 4. CDR3 length equals 14 residues. Germline V gene lookup returns CDR1 KGHDR and CDR2 SFDVKD. CDR3 residues: CATRGTSGVGELFF. The CDR3 DNA sequence: TGTGCCACCCGCGGGACTAGCGGGGTCGGGGAGCTGTTTTTT.

This clonotype occurred a few times. At one end, the junction sequence differs from germline, possibly due to a read error. The chain carries TRBV7-2 and TRBJ1-4, with D possibly being TRBD1 (6 bases). There are 14 residues in the CDR3. The germline gives CDR1 SGHTA, CDR2 FQGNSA. The CDR3 region has the DNA TGTGCCAGCAGGTCCGGGACAACGAATGAAAAACTGTTTTTT. Protein sequence: CASRSGTTNEKLFF.

This clonotype has ten or more counts. The rearrangement joins TRBV19 to TRBJ2-7, with D tentatively TRBD1 (5 bases). This CDR3 comprises 12 residues. The germline V gene encodes CDR1 LNHDA and CDR2 SQIVND (reference sequence). Trimming stripped 6 bases from V and 5 bases from J, with 11 bases between. The CDR3 region has the DNA TGTGCCAGTAGCCAGGGCCCCAACGAGCAGTACTTC. The encoded protein is CASSQGPNEQYF.

This clonotype showed up just a few times. The rearrangement links TRBV5-1 to TRBJ1-6, with TRBD1 matching 8 bases. The germline gives CDR1 SGHRS, CDR2 YFSETQ. The CDR3 contains 14 residues. The trim removed 4 bases at V and 11 bases at J, leaving 8 bases unmatched. The CDR3 reads CASSPMTGAAPLHF. In DNA, the CDR3 is TGCGCCAGCAGCCCAATGACAGGGGCTGCACCCCTCCACTTT.

The rearrangement joins TRBV13 to TRBJ1-2; D may be TRBD1 (5 bases). CDR3 size: 14 residues. The germline V gene encodes CDR1 PRHDT and CDR2 FYEKMQ (reference sequence). Trimming left V 2 bases short and J 3 bases short, with 10 bases between. The CDR3 is CASSLNTGDYGYTF. CDR3 coding DNA: TGTGCCAGCAGCTTAAACACGGGGGACTATGGCTACACCTTC.

This clonotype was seen many times. This chain uses TRBV2 with TRBJ1-6; D may be TRBD1 (6 bases). The CDR3 is 12 amino acids. V shed 6 bases and J shed 10 bases, with 10 bases lying between them. Germline V gene data show CDR1 as SNHLY and CDR2 as FYNNEI. CDR3 in DNA: TGTGCCAGCAGAAGGACAGACTCACCCCTCCACTTT. Its translation: CASRRTDSPLHF.

This clonotype was detected ten times or more. The rearrangement uses TRBV7-9 and TRBJ1-5; 7 bases agree with TRBD1. CDR1 SEHNR and CDR2 FQNEAQ come from the germline V gene (reference sequence). This CDR3 comprises 15 residues. Losses at the gene ends were 5 bases for V and 3 bases for J; bases not matched to a gene: 7. The CDR3 nucleotides read TGTGCCAGCAGCCTAGACAGGGAGGCCAATCAGCCCCAGCATTTT. Translation gives CASSLDREANQPQHF.

This clonotype has only one observation. Written as DNA, the CDR3 is TGTGCCAGCGACGCAGGGACAGGGACCTTGAACACTGAAGCTTTCTTT. Protein: CASDAGTGTLNTEAFF. The V call is TRBV6-6, the J call TRBJ1-1; 9 bases match TRBD1. Germline trimming cut 8 bases from V and 0 bases from J; bases unmatched to any gene: 10. The CDR3 sequence is 16 residues long. Germline CDR1 MNHNY, CDR2 SVGAGI (reference sequence).

This clonotype was recorded many times. One junction end does not reproduce the germline sequence, and a read error may be involved. The chain combines TRBV7-7 with TRBJ2-6; D is tentatively TRBD1 or TRBD2 (5 bases each). There are 16 residues in the CDR3. Per the germline V gene, CDR1 is SSHAT and CDR2 is FNYEAQ (reference sequence). CDR3 protein: CASSSGTYSGANVLTF. The DNA of the CDR3 is TGTGCTAGCAGCTCCGGGACCTACTCTGGGGCCAACGTCCTGACTTTC.

Many counts were recorded for this clonotype. This chain joins TRBV25-1 and TRBJ1-6, with 8 bases identical to TRBD1. This CDR3 comprises 15 residues. J gave up 8 bases and V 5 bases, and 8 bases lay outside the gene matches. Germline V lookup: CDR1 MGHDK, CDR2 SYGVNS. CDR3 amino acids: CASSQLTGGDSPLHF. Written as DNA, the CDR3 is TGTGCCAGCAGTCAACTAACAGGGGGGGATTCACCCCTCCACTTT.

This clonotype was seen a few times. An end of the junction differs from the germline gene, which may be a read error. The CDR3 here is CASSLGGRQNSPLHF. The DNA for the CDR3 is TGTGCCAGCAGTTTAGGGGGCAGACAAAATTCACCCCTCCACTTT. V gene TRBV7-2 combines with J gene TRBJ1-6; 7 nucleotides match TRBD1. Per the germline V gene, CDR1 is SGHTA and CDR2 is FQGNSA. The CDR3 contains 15 residues.

A remark on this clonotype: This may be a read error: a much more frequent sequence differs by one nucleotide. CDR3 amino acids: CASRQGPGNTVYF. The CDR3, as DNA: TGTGCCAGCAGACAGGGACCTGGAAACACCGTATATTTT. The chain combines TRBV2 with TRBJ1-3, with D perhaps matching TRBD1 (6 bases). Germline CDR1 reads SNHLY; CDR2 reads FYNNEI. This CDR3 spans 13 amino acids.

This clonotype was seen only a few times. J is TRBJ1-5 and V is TRBV6-6, with D tentatively TRBD1 (5 bases). Trimming removed 7 bases at V and 4 bases at J, with 14 bases between. Germline CDR1 is MNHNY and CDR2 is SVGAGI (reference sequence). The length of the CDR3 is 14 residues. Written as DNA, the CDR3 is TGTGCCAGCACCTTGGGAGGGGTAAATCAGCCCCAGCATTTT. It codes for CASTLGGVNQPQHF.

To note about this clonotype: The conserved phenylalanine or tryptophan is not found at the CDR3 terminus, so this likely reflects a read error. Because the CDR3's place on the DNA is in doubt, the DNA is left out and the CDR3 is given as listed by TCRdb. The rearrangement joins TRBV15 to TRBJ2-7. Both ends counted, the CDR3 spans 9 residues. From germline, CDR1 is LNHNV and CDR2 YYDKDF (reference sequence). Here the CDR3 reads CATSRVGIT.

This clonotype was seen repeatedly, ten times or more. This rearrangement joins TRBV2 to TRBJ1-1, with D possibly being TRBD1 (5 bases). V shed 5 bases and J shed 4 bases, with 14 bases lying between them. The CDR3 has 14 amino acids. Germline V gives CDR1 SNHLY, CDR2 FYNNEI. Written as DNA, the CDR3 is TGTGCCAGCAGTCGAGGGAGACAGAGCACTGAAGCTTTCTTT. Translating gives CASSRGRQSTEAFF.

The chain joins TRBV12-3 or TRBV12-4 to TRBJ1-2; no clear D gene. CDR3 length: 14 amino acids. V shed 5 bases and J shed 0 bases, with 10 bases lying between them. CDR3 DNA sequence: TGTGCCAGCAGTCGGTCGCCGGCTAACTATGGCTACACCTTC. This sequence encodes CASSRSPANYGYTF.

This chain links TRBV2 with TRBJ2-7; a weak D match, TRBD2 (8 bases). The CDR3 has 15 amino acids. V lost 6 bases and J lost 4, with 19 bases in between. Per the germline V gene, CDR1 is SNHLY and CDR2 is FYNNEI. The CDR3 DNA follows: TGTGCCAGCAGCGGGGACAGCGGGAGAGCATACGAGCAGTACTTC. This translates into CASSGDSGRAYEQYF. The full variable domain, in which reference TRBV2 and TRBJ2-7 provide the parts outside the CDR3, is EPEVTQTPSHQVTQMGQEVILRCVPISNHLYFYWYRQILGQKVEFLVSFYNNEISEKSEIFDDQFSVERPDGSNFTLKIRSTKLEDSAMYFCASSGDSGRAYEQYFGPGTRLTVT.

The chain is built from TRBV19 and TRBJ1-2; D unclear. From germline, CDR1 is LNHDA and CDR2 SQIVND (reference sequence). This CDR3 contains 16 residues. V lost 3 bases to trimming and J lost 8 bases, with 22 bases between them. The CDR3 region is CASSIPTLGSVGGYTF. In nucleotides, the CDR3 is TGTGCCAGTAGTATCCCAACATTGGGCTCCGTGGGCGGCTACACCTTC.